Sequencing of this T cell receptor (beta chain) was carried out in a study of shared clonotypes between healthy human individuals. General observations from the study: It was only blood that was sampled, and tissue repertoires likely differ.

Donors, without exception, were Caucasian adults residing in Nashville, Tennessee. Comment on this clone: What it binds is unknown.

The assay was run at deep level. Method: immunoSEQ multiplex PCR; TCRdb's copy keeps in-frame clones and lacks some. The sample shows around 530,000 clones, roughly 79% of them seen only once. The TCR originated in a woman between 35 and 50 years old in good health. Some clones in this sample may be carry-over from other donors' samples. The sample consisted of PBMCs.

The CDR3 region has the DNA TGTGCCTCCCGGAGCTCTGGGGCCAACGTCCTGACTTTC. As protein: CASRSSGANVLTF. The chain employs TRBV2 and TRBJ2-6, with D unclear. There are 13 residues in the CDR3. Between the trimmed V and J ends, which lost 11 bases and 0 bases, there was a span of 8 bases. Germline CDR1 reads SNHLY; CDR2 reads FYNNEI.